These T cell receptor beta chains were read from a single sample in a study of blood T cell repertoires in COVID-19. TCRdb's table, derived via immunoSEQ multiplex PCR, lists solely in-frame clones and lacks some. Of 250,000 to 350,000 clones in the sample, around 87% were seen once. The sample was peripheral blood. These receptors all stem from a young man with active or convalescent COVID-19. The CDR3 runs from the conserved cysteine through the conserved F or W. D genes are given only for firm matches. A clone size is listed for some rows: how often the clone was seen (once, few, many), or a class if it is expanded.

clone size: .; D gene: .; V gene: TRBV12-3/TRBV12-4; J gene: TRBJ2-1; CDR3 DNA: TGTGCCAGCAGTGGAGCCTACAATGAGCAGTTCTTC; CDR3 protein: CASSGAYNEQFF
clone size: .; D gene: .; V gene: TRBV7-2; J gene: TRBJ2-7; CDR3 DNA: TGTGCCAGCAGCTCCCAGCATGGGCAGGGAATTTTCTACGAGCAGTACTTC; CDR3 protein: CASSSQHGQGIFYEQYF
clone size: .; D gene: TRBD1; V gene: TRBV28; J gene: TRBJ2-6; CDR3 DNA: TGTGCCAGCAACCCGGACAGGGCAAACGTCCTGACTTTC; CDR3 protein: CASNPDRANVLTF
clone size: once; D gene: .; V gene: TRBV27; J gene: TRBJ2-3; CDR3 DNA: TGTGCCAGCAGTAGTGAGCTCCCAGATACGCAGTATTTT; CDR3 protein: CASSSELPDTQYF
clone size: .; D gene: .; V gene: TRBV28; J gene: TRBJ1-4; CDR3 DNA: TGTGCCAGCAGGGGTTCGGGTTGGAAACTGTTTTTT; CDR3 protein: CASRGSGWKLFF
clone size: .; D gene: .; V gene: TRBV11-2; J gene: TRBJ2-1; CDR3 DNA: TGTGCCAGCAGCTTTATGGGGGAGCGGGCGAGAGAGCAGTTCTTC; CDR3 protein: CASSFMGERAREQFF
clone size: .; D gene: .; V gene: TRBV6-5; J gene: TRBJ2-3; CDR3 DNA: TGTGCCAGTCAAAGACTGCTAGATACGCAGTATTTT; CDR3 protein: CASQRLLDTQYF
clone size: .; D gene: TRBD2; V gene: TRBV29-1; J gene: TRBJ2-3; CDR3 DNA: TGCAGCCTTTCGGGGGGTCGGGAGCGCACAGATACGCAGTATTTT; CDR3 protein: CSLSGGRERTDTQYF
clone size: .; D gene: .; V gene: TRBV9; J gene: TRBJ2-5; CDR3 DNA: TGTGCCAGCAGCGGCCCCCCGGCGGTCGAGACCCAGTACTTC; CDR3 protein: CASSGPPAVETQYF
clone size: .; D gene: .; V gene: TRBV5-1; J gene: TRBJ2-7; CDR3 DNA: TGCGCCAGCAGCCTAGTGGACGGGGTCACCTACGAGCAGTACTTC; CDR3 protein: CASSLVDGVTYEQYF
clone size: .; D gene: .; V gene: TRBV19; J gene: TRBJ1-5; CDR3 DNA: TGTGCCAGTAGTATGCCCGACGGACTGCCCAATCAGCCCCAGCATTTT; CDR3 protein: CASSMPDGLPNQPQHF
clone size: .; D gene: .; V gene: TRBV12-5; J gene: TRBJ2-7; CDR3 DNA: TGTGCTAGCTCCTTAGACATATCCTCCTACGAGCAGTACTTC; CDR3 protein: CASSLDISSYEQYF
clone size: .; D gene: TRBD1; V gene: TRBV7-9; J gene: TRBJ2-7; CDR3 DNA: TGTGCCAGCAGCTTCGGACAGGGGGCGGACTACGAGCAGTACTTC; CDR3 protein: CASSFGQGADYEQYF
clone size: few; D gene: TRBD2; V gene: TRBV6-6; J gene: TRBJ2-7; CDR3 DNA: TGTGCCAGCAGTTACACAAGCGGGAGAGCGTACGAGCAGTACTTC; CDR3 protein: CASSYTSGRAYEQYF
clone size: .; D gene: .; V gene: TRBV14; J gene: TRBJ1-1; CDR3 DNA: TGTGCCAGCAGCCAGGGGGCGACCACTGAAGCTTTCTTT; CDR3 protein: CASSQGATTEAFF
clone size: few; D gene: TRBD1; V gene: TRBV6-5; J gene: TRBJ2-7; CDR3 DNA: TGTGCCAGCAGTCTACAGGGGGCAGGGGAGCAGTACTTC; CDR3 protein: CASSLQGAGEQYF
clone size: .; D gene: .; V gene: TRBV2; J gene: TRBJ2-1; CDR3 DNA: TGTGCCAGCAGTGATAGCGACCGGAATGAGCAGTTCTTC; CDR3 protein: CASSDSDRNEQFF
clone size: .; D gene: TRBD2; V gene: TRBV5-1; J gene: TRBJ2-6; CDR3 DNA: TGCGCCAGCAGCCTAGGGACTAGCTGGCTCTCTGGGGCCAACGTCCTGACTTTC; CDR3 protein: CASSLGTSWLSGANVLTF
clone size: .; D gene: .; V gene: TRBV5-1; J gene: TRBJ1-6; CDR3 DNA: TGCGCCAGTGGGGGCGGAACTAATTCACCCCTCCACTTT; CDR3 protein: CASGGGTNSPLHF
clone size: .; D gene: .; V gene: TRBV29-1; J gene: TRBJ1-2; CDR3 DNA: TGCAGCGTTCAAGTGGGGGGGCCCTATGGCTACACCTTC; CDR3 protein: CSVQVGGPYGYTF
clone size: .; D gene: .; V gene: TRBV11-2; J gene: TRBJ1-1; CDR3 DNA: TGTGCCAGCAGCTTAGTAAGCTCTGAAGCTTTCTTT; CDR3 protein: CASSLVSSEAFF
clone size: .; D gene: .; V gene: TRBV7-2; J gene: TRBJ2-1; CDR3 DNA: TGTGCCAGGCAAAGGGGCAATGAGCAGTTCTTC; CDR3 protein: CARQRGNEQFF
clone size: .; D gene: .; V gene: TRBV6-5; J gene: TRBJ2-7; CDR3 DNA: TGTGCCAGCAGTTACTCGAGATATCGATTCGAGCAGTACTTC; CDR3 protein: CASSYSRYRFEQYF
clone size: many; D gene: TRBD1; V gene: TRBV4-1; J gene: TRBJ1-5; CDR3 DNA: TGCGCCAGCAGCCAAGATTTGGGGGACAGGGCTCAGCCCCAGCATTTT; CDR3 protein: CASSQDLGDRAQPQHF
clone size: .; D gene: .; V gene: TRBV6-6; J gene: TRBJ2-7; CDR3 DNA: TGTGCCAGCAGTTACTCATCGGCGGACGAGCAGTACTTC; CDR3 protein: CASSYSSADEQYF
clone size: .; D gene: TRBD2; V gene: TRBV4-1; J gene: TRBJ2-5; CDR3 DNA: TGCGCCAGCAGCCAAGGAGGACTAGCGGGGAAAGAGACCCAGTACTTC; CDR3 protein: CASSQGGLAGKETQYF
clone size: .; D gene: TRBD1; V gene: TRBV19; J gene: TRBJ1-5; CDR3 DNA: TGTGCCAGTAGAGAGGGACAGGGCCCTTATAGCAATCAGCCCCAGCATTTT; CDR3 protein: CASREGQGPYSNQPQHF
clone size: .; D gene: .; V gene: TRBV6-5; J gene: TRBJ2-5; CDR3 DNA: TGTGCCAGCACCCCGCGACAGTTACAAGAGACCCAGTACTTC; CDR3 protein: CASTPRQLQETQYF
clone size: .; D gene: TRBD1; V gene: TRBV9; J gene: TRBJ2-6; CDR3 DNA: TGTGCCAGCAGCGCTATCATCGGCCCCGGGGGACAGGTTAGCTCTGGGGCCAACGTCCTGACTTTC; CDR3 protein: CASSAIIGPGGQVSSGANVLTF
clone size: few; D gene: .; V gene: TRBV4-1; J gene: TRBJ2-7; CDR3 DNA: TGCGCCAGCAGCCAAGGTTTGAGCCCTACCTACGAGCAGTACTTC; CDR3 protein: CASSQGLSPTYEQYF
clone size: .; D gene: TRBD1; V gene: TRBV5-1; J gene: TRBJ2-1; CDR3 DNA: TGCGCCAGCTCTAATATCCGGACAGGGACAAGTAATGAGCAGTTCTTC; CDR3 protein: CASSNIRTGTSNEQFF
clone size: .; D gene: .; V gene: TRBV5-1; J gene: TRBJ2-1; CDR3 DNA: TGCGCCAGCAGCTTGAAAACAGACTACTACAATGAGCAGTTCTTC; CDR3 protein: CASSLKTDYYNEQFF
clone size: .; D gene: .; V gene: TRBV2; J gene: TRBJ1-1; CDR3 DNA: TGTGCCAAATTGGAACAGGAAGGCACTGAAGCTTTCTTT; CDR3 protein: CAKLEQEGTEAFF
clone size: few; D gene: TRBD2; V gene: TRBV7-2; J gene: TRBJ2-3; CDR3 DNA: TGTGCCAGCAGCTTGGGACTAGTCGAGTCAGATACGCAGTATTTT; CDR3 protein: CASSLGLVESDTQYF
clone size: .; D gene: TRBD2; V gene: TRBV18; J gene: TRBJ2-2; CDR3 DNA: TGTGCCAGCTCACCCCAGCTAGCGGGAGCCGGGTCCGGGGAGCTGTTTTTT; CDR3 protein: CASSPQLAGAGSGELFF
clone size: .; D gene: .; V gene: TRBV12-3/TRBV12-4; J gene: TRBJ1-5; CDR3 DNA: TGTGCCAGCAGTTCCAGTCTGTTTCAGCCCCAGCATTTT; CDR3 protein: CASSSSLFQPQHF
clone size: .; D gene: TRBD1; V gene: TRBV6-5; J gene: TRBJ1-2; CDR3 DNA: TGTGCCAGCAGCCGGGACAGGAACTATGGCTACACCTTC; CDR3 protein: CASSRDRNYGYTF